This is a list of T cell receptor beta chains from one sample in a study of blood T cell repertoires in COVID-19. Method: immunoSEQ multiplex PCR; TCRdb's copy keeps in-frame clones and lacks some. The sample consists of about 160,000 clones, 87% of them appearing once. Sequenced: peripheral blood. The origin of the receptors is a man aged 80 or over with acute or convalescent COVID-19. The conserved cysteine and the conserved F or W are not part of the CDR3 here.

V: TRBV5-6; CDR3: ASSLTSGDSGANVLT
V: TRBV5-1; CDR3: ASSFRLAGTSIHEQY
V: TRBV11-2; CDR3: ASRLGTSGRRETQY
V: TRBV6-5; CDR3: ASSRGSDYGYT
V: TRBV18; CDR3: ASSLTNQETQY
V: TRBV3-1/TRBV3-2; CDR3: ASSPRRQSYGYT
V: TRBV18; CDR3: ASSPPLAGNTIY
V: TRBV7-9; CDR3: ASSLAGQLSSGNTIY
V: TRBV6-6; CDR3: ASTSGQGAGNTEAF
V: TRBV9; CDR3: ASTRGQAKYTDTQY
V: TRBV2; CDR3: ASSGGGTYEQY
V: TRBV3-1/TRBV3-2; CDR3: ASSPSVGLRDQETQY
V: TRBV6-1; CDR3: ASSERGLYEQY
V: TRBV4-2; CDR3: ASSWDPSGGTDTQY
V: TRBV2; CDR3: ASKTGVLGNTIY
V: TRBV5-4; CDR3: ASSLGVIQETQY
V: TRBV24-1; CDR3: ATSLGGEGPYNEQF
V: TRBV7-6; CDR3: ASSLVKGPNYEQY
V: TRBV11-1; CDR3: ASSLNRGIQETQY
V: TRBV10-3; CDR3: AISEPGTGELF
V: TRBV2; CDR3: ASSEEGDYGYT
V: TRBV29-1; CDR3: SGWDRGIQETQY
V: TRBV10-2; CDR3: ASCRDRGLENTIY
V: TRBV11-2; CDR3: ASSPGFASPLH
V: TRBV12-3/TRBV12-4; CDR3: ASCRGTGELF
V: TRBV12-3/TRBV12-4; CDR3: ATGQGEFYEQY
V: TRBV28; CDR3: ASREGAQTEAF
V: TRBV24-1; CDR3: ATSEFGGGRTDTQY
V: TRBV6-5; CDR3: ASSYRGQRAYEQY
V: TRBV12-3/TRBV12-4; CDR3: ASSLRGNEQF
V: TRBV6-5; CDR3: ASSYQGGPYEQY
V: TRBV4-1; CDR3: ASSQDQGAHYEQY
V: TRBV27; CDR3: ASSMYGGSPLH
V: TRBV18; CDR3: ASSAGARDEQF
V: TRBV21-1; CDR3: ASSRRTGADTQY
V: TRBV28; CDR3: ASGTSGLNTGELF
V: TRBV3-1/TRBV3-2; CDR3: ASSQGDIPNYGYT
V: TRBV6-1; CDR3: ASSELTGGLFYEQY
V: TRBV27; CDR3: ASSLVGTSSYEQY
V: TRBV30; CDR3: AWSVRGGPANEQF
V: TRBV7-9; CDR3: ASSLAGGQETQY
V: TRBV19; CDR3: ASTFLGAGGYNEQF
V: TRBV28; CDR3: ASRGDSFYGYT
V: TRBV7-9; CDR3: ASSRDRGAEKLF
V: TRBV27; CDR3: ASREGQISNQPQH
V: TRBV5-4; CDR3: ASSPSPGNTDTQY
V: TRBV5-1; CDR3: ASSLAPSNQPQH
V: TRBV11-2; CDR3: ASSGQGFYYGYT
V: TRBV9; CDR3: ASTRPGHSEQF
V: TRBV18; CDR3: ASRGPNSYNEQF
V: TRBV7-2; CDR3: ASSMQGAREQY
V: TRBV9; CDR3: ASSGTSGSKETQY